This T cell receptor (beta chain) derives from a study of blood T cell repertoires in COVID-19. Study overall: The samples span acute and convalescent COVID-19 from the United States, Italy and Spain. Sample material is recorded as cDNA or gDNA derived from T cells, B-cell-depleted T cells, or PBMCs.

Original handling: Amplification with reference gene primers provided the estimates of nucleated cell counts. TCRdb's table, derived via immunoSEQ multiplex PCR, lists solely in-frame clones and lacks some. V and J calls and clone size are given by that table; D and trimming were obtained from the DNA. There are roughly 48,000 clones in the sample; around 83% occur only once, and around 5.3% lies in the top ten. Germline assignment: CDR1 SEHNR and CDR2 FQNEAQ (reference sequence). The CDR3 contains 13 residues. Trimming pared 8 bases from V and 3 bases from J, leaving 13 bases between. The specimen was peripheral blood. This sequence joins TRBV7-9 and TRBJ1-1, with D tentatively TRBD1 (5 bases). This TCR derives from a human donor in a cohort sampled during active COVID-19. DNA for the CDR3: TGTGCCAGCGAAGTCTGGGGGGACACTGAAGCTTTCTTT. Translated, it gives CASEVWGDTEAFF. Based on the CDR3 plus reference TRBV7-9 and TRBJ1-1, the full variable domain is DTGVSQNPRHKITKRGQNVTFRCDPISEHNRLYWYRQTLGQGPEFLTYFQNEAQLEKSRLLSDRFSAERPKGSFSTLEIQRTEQGDSAMYLCASEVWGDTEAFFGQGTRLTVV.